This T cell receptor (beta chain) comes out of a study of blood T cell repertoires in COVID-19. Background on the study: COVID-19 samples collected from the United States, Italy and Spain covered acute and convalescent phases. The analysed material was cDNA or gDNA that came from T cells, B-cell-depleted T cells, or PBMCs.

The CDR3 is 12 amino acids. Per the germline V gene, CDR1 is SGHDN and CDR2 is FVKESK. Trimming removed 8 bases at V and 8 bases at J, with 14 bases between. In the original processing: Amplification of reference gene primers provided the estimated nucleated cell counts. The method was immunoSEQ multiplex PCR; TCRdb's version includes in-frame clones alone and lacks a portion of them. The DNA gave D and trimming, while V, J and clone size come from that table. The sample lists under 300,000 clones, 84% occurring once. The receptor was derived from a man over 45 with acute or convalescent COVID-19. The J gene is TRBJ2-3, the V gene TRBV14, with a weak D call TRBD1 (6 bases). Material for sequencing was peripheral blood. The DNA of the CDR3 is TGTGCCAGCGGACAGAAAGCGGCTACGCAGTATTTT. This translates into CASGQKAATQYF.